Listed below are T cell receptor beta chains from one sample, sequenced in a study of preoperative IRX-2 immunotherapy in early breast cancer. Profiling relied on immunoSEQ multiplex PCR, and the TCRdb table lists in-frame clones only, not all of them. The data show around 28,000 clones, around 75% seen once. The sequenced sample was lymph node tissue, obtained before IRX-2 immunotherapy. The receptors derive from a human donor with breast cancer. Each CDR3 is given without its conserved first and last residue. A D gene is named only where the DNA matches it firmly.

TRBV6-8	TRBJ1-2	-	ASSYRAGIQNYGYT
TRBV28	TRBJ1-1	TRBD1	ASSKTGPTEAF
TRBV28	TRBJ1-6	-	ASTIRGLSSGSPLH
TRBV11-3	TRBJ2-3	-	ASSPSQGITDTQY
TRBV12-5	TRBJ1-3	-	ASGTGPFSGNTIY
TRBV23-1	TRBJ1-4	-	ASSQPDRNGEKLF
TRBV29-1	TRBJ1-2	-	SVRLDNYGYT
TRBV10-1	TRBJ2-4	TRBD1	ASRGQLAKNIQY
TRBV14	TRBJ2-3	TRBD2	ASSQIAGGGTDTQY
TRBV6-8	TRBJ1-6	-	ASKGFSYNSPLH
TRBV30	TRBJ1-3	-	AWSVPSGNTIY
TRBV6-8	TRBJ1-4	-	ASSLIPIASQTNEKLF
TRBV23-1	TRBJ1-1	-	ASSQDAPQAARKNTEAF
TRBV23-1	TRBJ1-1	-	ASSQARDTEAF
TRBV6-8	TRBJ2-7	-	ASRTADVPGYEQY
TRBV6-8	TRBJ1-4	-	ASSTSVMGNEKLF
TRBV6-8	TRBJ1-5	TRBD1	ASSIRTGNQPQH
TRBV5-1	TRBJ1-6	-	ASSLSGGRAFGSPLH
TRBV6-8	TRBJ2-7	-	AIKGEGPYEQY
TRBV11-3	TRBJ1-2	-	ASSLWTAGYGYT
TRBV6-8	TRBJ1-2	TRBD1	ASRSKSGTGDYGYT
TRBV5-1	TRBJ2-5	-	ASSFSGSQQGETQY
TRBV19	TRBJ2-6	TRBD2	ASSATGRPSGANVLT
TRBV5-1	TRBJ1-2	-	ASSLVGGKEDGYT
TRBV19	TRBJ2-7	TRBD1	ASSPQGAGEQY
TRBV11-3	TRBJ1-2	TRBD1	ASSLAVGQGTHGYT
TRBV5-1	TRBJ1-2	-	ASSLNRNSYGYT
TRBV6-8	TRBJ1-5	TRBD1	ASVSSGQARDQPQH
TRBV23-1	TRBJ2-7	TRBD1	ASSLQWTGPYEQY
TRBV14	TRBJ1-2	-	ASSQTTSRQTYGYT
TRBV27	TRBJ2-4	TRBD2	ASSSSGGRNIQY
TRBV7-8	TRBJ2-1	-	ASSSWTAPYNEQF
TRBV11-3	TRBJ2-1	TRBD2	ASSFKRGPGDEQF
TRBV5-1	TRBJ1-5	-	ASSLEGYGNQPQH
TRBV18	TRBJ1-6	-	ASSPSQAHYNSPLH
TRBV19	TRBJ1-5	-	ASTRTIILSNQPQH